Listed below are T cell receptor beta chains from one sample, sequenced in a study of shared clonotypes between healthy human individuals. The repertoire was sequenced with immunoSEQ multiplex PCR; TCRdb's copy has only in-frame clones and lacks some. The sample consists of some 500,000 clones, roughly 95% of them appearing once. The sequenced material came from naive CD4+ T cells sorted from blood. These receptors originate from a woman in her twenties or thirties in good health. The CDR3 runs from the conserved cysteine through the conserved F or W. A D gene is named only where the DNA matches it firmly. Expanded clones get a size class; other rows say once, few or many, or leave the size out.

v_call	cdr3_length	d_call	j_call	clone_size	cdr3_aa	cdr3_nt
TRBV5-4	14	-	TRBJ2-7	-	CASSSYMAPYEQYF	TGTGCCAGCAGCAGCTACATGGCACCCTACGAGCAGTACTTC
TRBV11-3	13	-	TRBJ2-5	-	CASSFSFQETQYF	TGTGCCAGCAGCTTCAGCTTCCAGGAGACCCAGTACTTC
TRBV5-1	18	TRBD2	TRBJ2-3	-	CASSLSAGLAGGVDTQYF	TGCGCCAGCAGCTTGAGCGCCGGACTAGCGGGAGGGGTAGATACGCAGTATTTT
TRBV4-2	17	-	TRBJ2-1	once	CASSRKPPGLNHNEQFF	TGTGCCAGCAGCCGCAAACCCCCGGGACTGAACCACAATGAGCAGTTCTTC
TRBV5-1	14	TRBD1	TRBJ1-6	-	CASSRTGGNSPLHF	TGCGCCAGCAGCCGGACAGGGGGAAATTCACCCCTCCACTTT
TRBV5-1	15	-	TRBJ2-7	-	CASSLVVGGLNEQYF	TGCGCCAGCAGCTTGGTGGTGGGCGGGTTGAACGAGCAGTACTTC
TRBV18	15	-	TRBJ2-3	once	CASSERLGVTDTQYF	TGTGCCAGCTCAGAGCGGCTTGGGGTTACAGATACGCAGTATTTT
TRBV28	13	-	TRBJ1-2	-	CASSLGDRYGYTF	TGTGCCAGCAGTTTAGGGGACCGCTATGGCTACACCTTC
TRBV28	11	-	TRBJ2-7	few	CASSLGYEQYF	TGTGCCAGCAGTTTAGGGTACGAGCAGTACTTC
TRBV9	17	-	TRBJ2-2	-	CASSGIAGHYNTEELFF	TGTGCCAGCAGCGGAATCGCGGGACATTACAACACCGAGGAGCTGTTTTTT
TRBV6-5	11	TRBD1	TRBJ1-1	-	CAIRDRGKAFF	TGTGCCATCCGGGACAGGGGAAAAGCTTTCTTT
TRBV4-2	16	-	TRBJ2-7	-	CASSHPRRGSSYEQYF	TGTGCCAGCAGCCATCCCCGGCGGGGCTCAAGCTACGAGCAGTACTTC
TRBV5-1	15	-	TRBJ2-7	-	CASSLSQASSYEQYF	TGCGCCAGCAGCCTATCACAGGCGAGCTCCTACGAGCAGTACTTC
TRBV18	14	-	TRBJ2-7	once	CASSPRTVSYEQYF	TGTGCCAGCTCACCCCGGACAGTTTCCTACGAGCAGTACTTC
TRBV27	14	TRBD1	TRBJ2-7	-	CASRIRQGAYEQYF	TGTGCCAGCAGAATAAGACAGGGAGCCTACGAGCAGTACTTC
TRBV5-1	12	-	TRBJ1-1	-	CASKLDLAEAFF	TGCGCCAGCAAACTTGATTTAGCTGAAGCTTTCTTT
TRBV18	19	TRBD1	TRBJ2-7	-	CASSPGDWRLDRERSEQYF	TGTGCCAGCTCACCTGGCGATTGGAGACTGGACAGGGAAAGGAGCGAGCAGTACTTC
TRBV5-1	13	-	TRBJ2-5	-	CASSLAGGETQYF	TGCGCCAGCAGCTTGGCGGGCGGAGAGACCCAGTACTTC
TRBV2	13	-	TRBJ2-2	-	CASSAGYTGELFF	TGTGCCAGCAGCGCCGGTTACACCGGGGAGCTGTTTTTT
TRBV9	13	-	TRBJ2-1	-	CASGGVGLGEQFF	TGTGCCAGCGGGGGCGTGGGGTTGGGTGAGCAGTTCTTC
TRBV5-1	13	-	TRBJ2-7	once	CASSWQGSYEQYF	TGCGCCAGCAGCTGGCAGGGGTCCTACGAGCAGTACTTC
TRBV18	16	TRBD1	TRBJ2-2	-	CASSYRDRGGTGELFF	TGTGCCAGCTCGTACCGGGACAGGGGAGGAACCGGGGAGCTGTTTTTT
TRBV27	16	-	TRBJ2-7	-	CASSPRGSPSSYEQYF	TGTGCCAGCAGTCCTCGTGGGTCCCCGAGCTCCTACGAGCAGTACTTC
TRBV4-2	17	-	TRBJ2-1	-	CASSHGTWGSSYNEQFF	TGTGCCAGCAGCCACGGAACCTGGGGAAGCTCCTACAATGAGCAGTTCTTC